One and the same sample provided the 32 T cell receptor beta chains below, sequenced in a study of response to subunit inactivated influenza vaccine. TCRdb re-called the RT-PCR reads with MiXCR, one entry per CDR3 protein. The sample has 250,000 to 350,000 distinct CDR3 sequences; approximately 23% are singletons. This sample comprised PBMCs from blood, obtained less than 22 months after vaccination. Receptors originate from a man aged 50-75 years who received an inactivated influenza vaccine.

For the CDR3, the DNA is TGTGCCAGCAGCGTAGGTCCGGACCCCATGGGCGAAGCTTTCTTT. Protein: CASSVGPDPMGEAFF. The rearrangement uses TRBV9 and TRBJ1-1; no definite D call. Deletions cut 0 bases from V and 8 bases from J, with 17 bases between. The CDR3 covers 15 residues. Per the germline V gene, CDR1 is SGDLS and CDR2 is YYNGEE.

This clonotype has only a few counts. The V call is TRBV2, the J call TRBJ2-7; tentatively, D is TRBD1 (6 bases). The V end was cut by 6 bases, the J end by 5 bases, with 14 bases between. Per the germline V gene, CDR1 is SNHLY and CDR2 is FYNNEI. The CDR3 runs 13 residues. The CDR3 coding sequence is TGTGCCAGCAGGGCACAGGGAGTCGACGAGCAGTACTTC. It yields the protein CASRAQGVDEQYF.

This clonotype was seen a handful of times. This chain connects TRBV20-1 to TRBJ2-7, with unresolved D. Trimming cost V 6 bases and J 1 base, with 19 bases left between them. Looked up from germline, CDR1 is DFQATT and CDR2 is SNEGSKA (reference sequence). The CDR3 sequence is 15 residues long. The CDR3 nucleotides are TGCAGTGCCATAGACATTGGCCTATATTCCTACGAGCAGTACTTC. It specifies CSAIDIGLYSYEQYF.

This clonotype was seen a few times. The chain's CDR3 is CALRDGNYGYTF. The DNA of the CDR3 is TGTGCCCTCCGGGACGGAAATTATGGCTACACCTTC. The rearrangement links TRBV10-3 to TRBJ1-2, with a tentative D call TRBD1 (5 bases). Germline CDR1 is ENHRY and CDR2 is SYGVKD. V lost 11 bases and J lost 5, with 15 bases in between. This CDR3 spans 12 amino acids.

This clonotype appeared a few times. This chain connects TRBV6-5 to TRBJ1-4; D gene ambiguous. Trimming took 2 bases from V and 5 from J, leaving 12 bases between them. CDR3 size: 15 residues. CDR1 and CDR2 from the germline V gene are MNHEY and SVGAGI. The CDR3 nucleotides read TGTGCCAGCAGTTACCGTCATTTACCCAATGAAAAACTGTTTTTT. This gives the protein CASSYRHLPNEKLFF.

In this sample, this clonotype turned up a few times. This rearrangement joins TRBV12-3 or TRBV12-4 to TRBJ2-1, with D perhaps matching TRBD1 or TRBD2 (6 bases each). There are 12 residues in the CDR3. V lost 2 bases, J lost 10 bases, and 9 bases lay in between. CDR3 sequence reads: CASSLRGREQFF. The DNA of the CDR3 is TGTGCCAGCAGTTTAAGGGGGAGGGAGCAGTTCTTC.

V gene TRBV9 combines with J gene TRBJ1-5; TRBD1 matches at 8 bases. Germline CDR1 and CDR2: SGDLS and YYNGEE. The CDR3 totals 15 residues. Unmatched junction bases numbered 4, after V lost 3 bases and J lost 2 bases. The CDR3 spells CASSGSGQGNQPQHF. CDR3 in DNA: TGTGCCAGCAGCGGTTCGGGACAGGGCAATCAGCCCCAGCATTTT.

This clonotype was observed a few times. The rearrangement joins TRBV29-1 to TRBJ1-1; a weak D match, TRBD1 (6 bases). The V end lost 4 bases, the J end lost 0 bases, and 9 bases lay between the germline ends. The CDR3 contains 13 residues. Germline V gene sequence: CDR1 SQVTM, CDR2 ANQGSEA. CDR3 region: CSVGRGMNTEAFF. CDR3 DNA: TGCAGCGTTGGGAGGGGGATGAACACTGAAGCTTTCTTT.

CDR3 DNA sequence: TGCGCCAGCAGCTTGGGCAGGGGGAATGAAAAACTGTTTTTT. This codes for CASSLGRGNEKLFF. V and J are TRBV5-1 and TRBJ1-4; TRBD1 matches at 7 bases. The CDR3 has 14 residues. V gave up 0 bases and J gave up 5 bases; unmatched junction bases: 1. Germline loops: CDR1 SGHRS, CDR2 YFSETQ. Full variable domain (outside the CDR3, taken from reference TRBV5-1 and TRBJ1-4): KAGVTQTPRYLIKTRGQQVTLSCSPISGHRSVSWYQQTPGQGLQFLFEYFSETQRNKGNFPGRFSGRQFSNSRSEMNVSTLELGDSALYLCASSLGRGNEKLFFGSGTQLSVL.

In this sample, this clonotype turned up a few times. The V and J genes are TRBV4-1 and TRBJ1-4; D call uncertain. There are 16 residues in the CDR3. Germline values: CDR1 MGHRA, CDR2 YSYEKL. The V gene lost 3 bases and the J gene lost 5 bases, with 16 bases spanning the gap. The CDR3 region is CASSQHGPGGNEKLFF. The DNA of the CDR3 is TGCGCCAGCAGCCAGCACGGGCCGGGAGGGAATGAAAAACTGTTTTTT.

This clonotype was recorded a few times. This rearrangement joins TRBV7-8 to TRBJ2-1, with 7 positions matching TRBD2. With V trimmed by 5 bases and J by 1 base, 5 bases remained unmatched. This CDR3 comprises 15 residues. Looked up from germline, CDR1 is SGHVS and CDR2 is FQNEAQ. CDR3 nucleotide sequence: TGTGCCAGCAGCGGACTAGTTCATTCCTACAATGAGCAGTTCTTC. Residues: CASSGLVHSYNEQFF. Variable domain in full (rest from reference TRBV7-8 and TRBJ2-1): GAGVSQSPRYKVAKRGQDVALRCDPISGHVSLFWYQQALGQGPEFLTYFQNEAQLDKSGLPSDRFFAERPEGSVSTLKIQRTQQEDSAVYLCASSGLVHSYNEQFFGPGTRLTVL.

This clonotype was counted ten times or more. J is TRBJ1-3 and V is TRBV12-3 or TRBV12-4, with TRBD1 as a possible D gene (6 bases). Between the trimmed V and J ends, which lost 4 bases and 0 bases, there was a span of 16 bases. This CDR3 spans 17 amino acids. CDR3 region: CASSWGGTPSSGNTIYF. CDR3 in DNA: TGTGCCAGCAGTTGGGGGGGGACACCAAGCTCTGGAAACACCATATATTTT.

This clonotype was detected a few times. This rearrangement joins TRBV6-1 to TRBJ2-7; 7 nucleotides match TRBD1. The J segment lost 2 bases and the V segment lost 1 base, leaving 5 bases of the junction unmatched. This CDR3 contains 15 residues. Germline loops: CDR1 MNHNS, CDR2 SASEGT. The CDR3 reads CASSEGTGPTYEQYF. CDR3 DNA: TGTGCCAGCAGTGAAGGGACAGGTCCTACCTACGAGCAGTACTTC.

Comment on this clonotype: A much larger clone lies a single base off, so this may be a read error. Likely a read error: the CDR3 ends without its conserved phenylalanine or tryptophan. V gene TRBV5-1 combines with J gene TRBJ1-5; D is perhaps TRBD1 (5 bases). This CDR3 region has 15 residues. CDR1 and CDR2 (germline): SGHRS, YFSETQ. Trimming left V 7 bases short and J 6 bases short, with 20 bases between. For the CDR3, the DNA is TGCGCCAGCGCTCGGGACGGTACTCGGGGTCAGCCCCAGCATTCT. It specifies CASARDGTRGQPQHS.

This clonotype was detected only a few times. This chain links TRBV12-3 or TRBV12-4 with TRBJ1-6; D is possibly TRBD1 (5 bases). The V and J ends lost 1 base and 7 bases respectively, with 11 bases between them. The length of the CDR3 is 15 residues. For the CDR3, the DNA is TGTGCCAGCAGTTTAGGAGGGGCGGCCAATTCACCCCTCCACTTT. Translated, it gives CASSLGGAANSPLHF.

The chain has TRBV19 and TRBJ2-5, with 12 bases lining up with TRBD2. Germline lookup yields CDR1 LNHDA and CDR2 SQIVND (reference sequence). The ends lost 5 bases at V and 5 bases at J; junction bases unmatched: 6. This CDR3 region has 15 residues. CDR3 loop: CASSVSLAGGETQYF. The CDR3 nucleotides read TGTGCCAGTAGTGTCTCACTAGCGGGGGGTGAGACCCAGTACTTC.

The CDR3 DNA sequence: TGTGCCAGCTCTCCGAGTCTTTGGACAACTAATGAAAAACTGTTTTTT. It encodes CASSPSLWTTNEKLFF. This chain joins TRBV7-8 and TRBJ1-4; D is unclear. CDR1 SGHVS and CDR2 FQNEAQ come from the germline V gene. The V end lost 8 bases, the J end lost 0 bases, and 16 bases lay between the germline ends. This CDR3 spans 16 amino acids.

The V and J genes are TRBV29-1 and TRBJ2-7, with TRBD1 identical over 10 bases. This CDR3 has 12 amino acids. V dropped 4 bases and J dropped 6; count of bases not matched to a gene: 3. Per germline, CDR1 SQVTM and CDR2 ANQGSEA. The CDR3 DNA sequence: TGCAGCGTTGGACAGGGGGCCCTCGAGCAGTACTTC. Translated, it gives CSVGQGALEQYF.

The genes are TRBV28 and TRBJ2-2; D is unresolved. The CDR3 consists of 14 residues. Deletions cut 4 bases from V and 2 bases from J, with 8 bases between. Germline V gene data show CDR1 as MDHEN and CDR2 as SYDVKM. Here the CDR3 reads CASSYGVNTGELFF. CDR3 bases: TGTGCCAGCAGTTACGGAGTCAACACCGGGGAGCTGTTTTTT.

This chain joins TRBV11-3 and TRBJ2-1; D is ambiguous. The CDR3 is made up of 14 amino acids. CDR1 and CDR2 from the germline V gene are SGHNT and YENEEA. V gave up 5 bases and J gave up 6 bases, with 14 bases separating them. The CDR3 spells CASSEQVVGNEQFF. CDR3 coding DNA: TGTGCCAGCAGCGAGCAGGTTGTAGGCAATGAGCAGTTCTTC.

The table lists this clonotype with many counts. The chain is built from TRBV6-1 and TRBJ1-3, with D possibly being TRBD1 (6 bases). The germline CDR1 and CDR2 sequences are MNHNS and SASEGT. The CDR3 contains 14 residues. V was pared by 6 bases and J by 0 bases, with 9 bases between. DNA of the CDR3: TGTGCCAGCAGGAGGGGGAGCTCTGGAAACACCATATATTTT. Its translation is CASRRGSSGNTIYF.

J is TRBJ1-5 and V is TRBV11-2; D unresolved. This CDR3 contains 18 residues. The germline V gene encodes CDR1 SGHAT and CDR2 FQNNGV. The V and J ends lost 1 base and 0 bases respectively, with 16 bases between them. CDR3: CASSLGVPGLYSNQPQHF. In nucleotides, the CDR3 is TGTGCCAGCAGCTTAGGGGTGCCAGGCCTTTATAGCAATCAGCCCCAGCATTTT.

This clonotype has a handful of counts. The gene calls are TRBV5-1 and TRBJ2-6; D remains unclear. V lost 0 bases, J lost 4 bases, and 5 bases lay in between. The germline V gene has CDR1 SGHRS and CDR2 YFSETQ. This CDR3 has 14 residues. The CDR3 sequence: CASSLVYGANVLTF. The CDR3 DNA is TGCGCCAGCAGCTTGGTCTACGGGGCCAACGTCCTGACTTTC.

This clonotype was recorded a few times. The rearrangement links TRBV5-6 to TRBJ1-5; 10 bases agree with TRBD1. Losses at the gene ends were 3 bases for V and 6 bases for J; bases not matched to a gene: 3. The CDR3 contains 14 residues. Germline CDR1 SGHDT, CDR2 YYEEEE. The CDR3: CASSSGQGFQPQHF. In DNA form, the CDR3 reads TGTGCCAGCAGCTCGGGACAGGGGTTTCAGCCCCAGCATTTT.

This clonotype was detected a few times. V usage is TRBV4-1 and J usage is TRBJ2-5; 16 nucleotides agree with TRBD2. The junction had 7 bases not matched to a gene; V was cut back by 1 base and J by 5 bases. Germline lookup yields CDR1 MGHRA and CDR2 YSYEKL. The CDR3 runs 18 residues. The CDR3 sequence is CASSQVNLGLAGGETQYF. In DNA form, the CDR3 reads TGCGCCAGCAGCCAAGTCAATCTGGGACTAGCGGGAGGGGAGACCCAGTACTTC.

This clonotype was observed at least ten times. The rearrangement joins TRBV5-1 to TRBJ1-3, with no clear D. The CDR3 spans 14 residues. CDR1 is SGHRS and CDR2 is YFSETQ in the germline V gene. V lost 5 bases and J lost 0, with 9 bases in between. The CDR3: CASSWGDSGNTIYF. In DNA, the CDR3 is TGCGCCAGCAGTTGGGGAGACTCTGGAAACACCATATATTTT. The full variable domain, its missing parts supplied by reference TRBV5-1 and TRBJ1-3, is KAGVTQTPRYLIKTRGQQVTLSCSPISGHRSVSWYQQTPGQGLQFLFEYFSETQRNKGNFPGRFSGRQFSNSRSEMNVSTLELGDSALYLCASSWGDSGNTIYFGEGSWLTVV.

In this sample, this clonotype turned up many times. This chain connects TRBV6-5 to TRBJ2-1; the match to TRBD2 covers 12 bases. Germline lookup yields CDR1 MNHEY and CDR2 SVGAGI. V was clipped by 2 bases and J by 6 bases; unmatched bases: 2. The CDR3 has 15 amino acids. The CDR3 here is CASSYGLAGFNEQFF. CDR3 in DNA: TGTGCCAGCAGTTACGGACTAGCGGGGTTCAATGAGCAGTTCTTC.

This clonotype appeared a few times. This chain uses TRBV5-4 with TRBJ2-3; D is undetermined. The V gene lost 3 bases and the J gene lost 5 bases, with 10 bases spanning the gap. Germline CDR1 reads SGHNT; CDR2 reads YYREEE (reference sequence). There are 13 residues in the CDR3. DNA for the CDR3: TGTGCCAGCAGCTGGCCGAGAGAAGATACGCAGTATTTT. Protein product: CASSWPREDTQYF.

This clonotype showed up just a few times. This chain joins TRBV2 and TRBJ1-5, with 8 bases aligning to TRBD1. The junction had 1 base not matched to a gene; V was cut back by 4 bases and J by 2 bases. CDR1 is SNHLY and CDR2 is FYNNEI in the germline V gene. This CDR3 contains 14 residues. CDR3 region: CASSGTGRNQPQHF. CDR3 coding DNA: TGTGCCAGCAGTGGGACAGGGCGCAATCAGCCCCAGCATTTT.

This clonotype appeared a few times. The chain uses TRBV7-2 and TRBJ2-7, with D possibly matching TRBD2 (5 bases). The CDR3 totals 12 residues. The germline V gene encodes CDR1 SGHTA and CDR2 FQGNSA. V lost 1 base and J lost 4, with 5 bases in between. CDR3 amino acids: CASSLVAYEQYF. Written as DNA, the CDR3 is TGTGCCAGCAGCTTAGTAGCGTACGAGCAGTACTTC.

In its sample, this clonotype was seen a few times. This rearrangement joins TRBV3-1 to TRBJ2-7; no reliable D call. From germline, CDR1 is LGHDT and CDR2 YNNKEL (reference sequence). The V and J ends lost 1 base and 6 bases respectively, with 13 bases between them. This CDR3 comprises 14 residues. The CDR3: CASSQGRWQSEQYF. DNA for the CDR3: TGTGCCAGCAGCCAAGGGAGATGGCAAAGCGAGCAGTACTTC.

This clonotype was observed a few times. The CDR3 sequence: CAWSLASYNEQFF. CDR3 sequence (DNA): TGTGCCTGGAGCCTAGCGTCGTACAATGAGCAGTTCTTC. This chain joins TRBV30 and TRBJ2-1, with D perhaps matching TRBD2 (6 bases). The V end lost 3 bases, the J end lost 4 bases, and 10 bases lay between the germline ends. The length of the CDR3 is 13 residues. The germline V gene encodes CDR1 GTSNPN and CDR2 SVGIG (reference sequence).